This T cell receptor beta chain was recorded in a study of Tregs in tolerant kidney transplant recipients. Only in-frame clones appear in the TCRdb table, and some are missing; sequencing was by immunoSEQ multiplex PCR. The sample carries approximately 45,000 clones, just under 97% recorded once. This CDR3 spans 12 amino acids. CDR1 and CDR2 from the germline V gene are SNHLY and FYNNEI. About this clone itself: Its target is not known. The junction departs from germline at one end; a sequencing error may be responsible.

The genes are TRBV2 and TRBJ1-5; 7 bases are shared with TRBD1. The sequenced sample consisted of Tregs from blood cultured with allogeneic cells. The sequence came from a human donor in good health. The CDR3 bases are TGTGCCAGCAGTGGGGACAGTCAGTCCCAGCATTTT. Translated: CASSGDSQSQHF.